These 15 T cell receptor beta chains were sequenced from one sample in a study of blood T cell repertoires in COVID-19. The table came from immunoSEQ multiplex PCR; TCRdb's copy has only in-frame clones and leaves some out. The sample lists hundreds of thousands of clones; about 91% were seen once. The sequencing sample was made of PBMCs or T cells enriched from blood (not recorded which). The receptors originated from a middle-aged woman with acute COVID-19.

The gene calls are TRBV28 and TRBJ2-3; 10 bases map to TRBD2. Trimming cost V 4 bases and J 2 bases; bases outside gene matches: 9. The germline CDR1 and CDR2 sequences are MDHEN and SYDVKM. The CDR3 covers 17 residues. CDR3 sequence: CASSSLRLAGATDTQYF. CDR3 in DNA: TGTGCCAGCAGTTCCCTGAGGCTAGCGGGGGCCACAGATACGCAGTATTTT.

This clone appeared once. The gene calls are TRBV27 and TRBJ2-3; 8 bases fit TRBD1. The J segment lost 6 bases and the V segment lost 5 bases, leaving 16 bases of the junction unmatched. CDR1 is MNHEY and CDR2 is SMNVEV in the germline V gene (reference sequence). The CDR3 has 17 residues. Written as DNA, the CDR3 is TGTGCCAGCAGTACCCACCCGACAGGGGTAAGGGCGGATACGCAGTATTTT. It is translated as CASSTHPTGVRADTQYF.

The genes are TRBV30 and TRBJ2-7; tentatively, D is TRBD2 (5 bases). The ends were cut back, 2 bases at V and 1 base at J, with 12 bases in the middle. The CDR3 contains 14 residues. Germline V gene sequence: CDR1 GTSNPN, CDR2 SVGIG (reference sequence). The CDR3 spells CAWSFQTGSYEQYF. CDR3 bases: TGTGCCTGGAGTTTTCAGACGGGGTCCTACGAGCAGTACTTC.

This rearrangement joins TRBV5-6 to TRBJ2-7, with D uncertain. This CDR3 region has 13 residues. CDR1 and CDR2 from the germline V gene are SGHDT and YYEEEE. Deletions cut 3 bases from V and 2 bases from J, with 9 bases between. The CDR3 loop reads CASSWRRTYEQYF. Written as DNA, the CDR3 is TGTGCCAGCAGCTGGCGGCGGACCTACGAGCAGTACTTC.

With respect to this clone: Other DNA sequences in the same sample also yield this CDR3. J is TRBJ1-2 and V is TRBV28; no firm D call. V was pared by 1 base and J by 3 bases, with 3 bases between. Germline V CDR1 and CDR2: MDHEN, SYDVKM. The CDR3 length is 12 residues. CDR3 sequence (DNA): TGTGCCAGCAGTTTATCAGACTATGGCTACACCTTC. Its protein is CASSLSDYGYTF.

This chain connects TRBV4-3 to TRBJ2-1, with 9 positions matching TRBD1. Trimming cost V 0 bases and J 6 bases; bases outside gene matches: 15. There are 19 residues in the CDR3. Germline loops: CDR1 LGHNA, CDR2 YSLEER. The CDR3 loop reads CASSQDPHLGTGTRNEQFF. The CDR3 DNA follows: TGCGCCAGCAGCCAAGATCCCCATTTGGGGACAGGGACTCGCAATGAGCAGTTCTTC.

The gene calls are TRBV7-2 and TRBJ2-2; D gene ambiguous. CDR3 length: 15 amino acids. Germline lookup yields CDR1 SGHTA and CDR2 FQGNSA. V was trimmed by 2 bases and J by 2 bases, leaving 9 bases between them. The CDR3 protein is CASSLFQINTGELFF. The CDR3 DNA reads TGTGCCAGCAGCTTATTTCAGATAAACACCGGGGAGCTGTTTTTT.

The chain employs TRBV11-3 and TRBJ1-6; 7 bases align to TRBD1. The V gene's germline CDR1 is SGHNT and CDR2 YENEEA. With V trimmed by 2 bases and J by 8 bases, 6 bases remained unmatched. This CDR3 is built from 15 residues. CDR3 sequence: CASSLFSGGHSPLHF. The DNA for the CDR3 is TGTGCCAGCAGCTTATTCTCAGGGGGACATTCACCCCTCCACTTT.

This clone was counted a few times. This chain links TRBV24-1 with TRBJ1-5; 7 positions agree with TRBD1. Germline V gene sequence: CDR1 KGHDR, CDR2 SFDVKD. The J segment lost 9 bases and the V segment lost 7 bases, leaving 11 bases of the junction unmatched. The CDR3 is made up of 14 amino acids. DNA of the CDR3: TGTGCCACCAGAGCCACAGGGGCGGAGGGGCCCCAGCATTTT. It yields the protein CATRATGAEGPQHF.

This clone was seen just once. The V call is TRBV9, the J call TRBJ1-1, with 10 nucleotides matching TRBD1. The J segment lost 4 bases and the V segment lost 3 bases, leaving 9 bases of the junction unmatched. The CDR3 is 16 amino acids. Per germline, CDR1 SGDLS and CDR2 YYNGEE. This CDR3 reads CASSASSGTGATEAFF. In DNA form, the CDR3 reads TGTGCCAGCAGCGCTTCCTCCGGGACAGGGGCCACTGAAGCTTTCTTT.

The CDR3 region has the DNA TGTGCCAGCAGTGAGGACAGGATTTTTGCCATATATTTT. Translated: CASSEDRIFAIYF. The chain is built from TRBV2 and TRBJ1-3; 7 bases are a match to TRBD1. Germline lookup yields CDR1 SNHLY and CDR2 FYNNEI. The CDR3 has 13 residues. Losses at the gene ends were 3 bases for V and 11 bases for J; bases not matched to a gene: 7.

The chain employs TRBV4-1 and TRBJ2-7, with D uncertain. Germline V gene sequence: CDR1 MGHRA, CDR2 YSYEKL. This CDR3 region has 16 residues. Trimming took 6 bases from V and 0 from J, leaving 18 bases between them. As DNA, the CDR3 is TGCGCCAGCAGTCGGGTTTTCGCGTTAACCTCCTACGAGCAGTACTTC. Residues: CASSRVFALTSYEQYF.

The chain carries TRBV5-1 and TRBJ2-2; D is possibly TRBD2 (5 bases). V lost 4 bases and J 4 bases, leaving 14 bases between the germline ends. CDR1 is SGHRS, CDR2 YFSETQ, per germline. The CDR3 is made up of 15 amino acids. The CDR3 protein is CASSPAVQATGELFF. Here the CDR3 DNA reads TGCGCCAGCAGCCCAGCGGTGCAAGCCACCGGGGAGCTGTTTTTT. Supplemented by reference TRBV5-1 and TRBJ2-2, the full variable domain reads KAGVTQTPRYLIKTRGQQVTLSCSPISGHRSVSWYQQTPGQGLQFLFEYFSETQRNKGNFPGRFSGRQFSNSRSEMNVSTLELGDSALYLCASSPAVQATGELFFGEGSRLTVL.

In this sample, this clone turned up once. The chain joins TRBV28 to TRBJ2-1; 7 bases map to TRBD1. The germline gives CDR1 MDHEN, CDR2 SYDVKM. The V segment lost 3 bases and the J segment 3 bases; nucleotides outside the gene matches: 5. The CDR3 contains 15 residues. CDR3 residues: CASSFPGQDYNEQFF. Written as DNA, the CDR3 is TGTGCCAGCAGTTTCCCCGGACAGGACTACAATGAGCAGTTCTTC.

The rearrangement uses TRBV28 and TRBJ1-4, with TRBD1 identical over 8 bases. Germline loops: CDR1 MDHEN, CDR2 SYDVKM. The CDR3 spans 17 residues. V lost 6 bases to trimming and J lost 5 bases; unmatched junction nucleotides: 14. DNA for the CDR3: TGTGCCAGCAGGCGACAGGGGCCAGTAAGGGGCAATGAAAAACTGTTTTTT. As protein: CASRRQGPVRGNEKLFF.